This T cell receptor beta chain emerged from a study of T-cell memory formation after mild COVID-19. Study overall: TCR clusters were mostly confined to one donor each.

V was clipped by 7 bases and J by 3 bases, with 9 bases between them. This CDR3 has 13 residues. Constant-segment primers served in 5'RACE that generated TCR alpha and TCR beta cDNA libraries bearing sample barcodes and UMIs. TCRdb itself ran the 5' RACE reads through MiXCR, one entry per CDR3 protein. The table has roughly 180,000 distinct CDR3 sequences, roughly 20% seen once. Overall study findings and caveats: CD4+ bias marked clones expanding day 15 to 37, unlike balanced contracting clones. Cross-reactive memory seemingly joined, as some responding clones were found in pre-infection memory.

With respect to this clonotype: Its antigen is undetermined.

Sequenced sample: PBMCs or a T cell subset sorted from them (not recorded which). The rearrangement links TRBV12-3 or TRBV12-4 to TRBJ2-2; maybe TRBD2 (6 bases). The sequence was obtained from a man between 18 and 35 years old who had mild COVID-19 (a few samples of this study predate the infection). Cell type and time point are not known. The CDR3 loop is CASKVADTGELFF. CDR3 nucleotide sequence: TGTGCCAGCAAGGTAGCGGACACCGGGGAGCTGTTTTTT.